Reported below is one T cell receptor beta chain. Its specificity is unknown. Assay: immunoSEQ multiplex PCR; the TCRdb copy retains only in-frame clones and omits some. The sample holds 950,000 to 1,200,000 clones; 60% to 85% are singletons and the top ten take more than 0.85%. These data are taken from a study of shared clonotypes between healthy human individuals. General study points: Relative to memory subsets, naive subsets generally showed larger estimated richness.

This clonotype was obtained from a man aged 18 to 30 in good health. Some clones in this sample may be carry-over from other donors' samples. Sequenced material: memory CD4+ T cells from PBMCs. The subset: CD45RA-negative fraction.

CDR3 sequence: CASSLYGGRSGNTIYF. The CDR3 bases are TGTGCCAGCAGCTTATATGGGGGCCGCTCTGGAAACACCATATATTTT. V and J are TRBV5-6 and TRBJ1-3; D might be TRBD1 (6 bases). The germline V gene encodes CDR1 SGHDT and CDR2 YYEEEE. V lost 2 bases and J lost 0, with 12 bases in between. This CDR3 is 16 amino acids long.